This T cell receptor beta chain was documented in a study of radiotherapy plus CTLA-4 blockade in lung cancer. Clones were read by immunoSEQ multiplex PCR, and TCRdb kept only the in-frame ones, dropping some. The sample contains just under 45,000 clones, about 70% of which appear only once. The length of the CDR3 is 12 residues. The germline V gene encodes CDR1 LNHDA and CDR2 SQIVND (reference sequence). Trimming pared 8 bases from V and 5 bases from J, leaving 13 bases between. The receptor comes from a human donor with non-small cell lung cancer who had a partial response to radiotherapy plus ipilimumab. Material: peripheral blood, obtained from a patient treated with radiotherapy plus ipilimumab. V is TRBV19 and J is TRBJ2-7, with D possibly matching TRBD1 (5 bases). The DNA for the CDR3 is TGTGCCAGTGCCCAAAGGGGTAACGAGCAGTACTTC. This encodes CASAQRGNEQYF. The whole variable domain, filled in from reference TRBV19 and TRBJ2-7, reads DGGITQSPKYLFRKEGQNVTLSCEQNLNHDAMYWYRQDPGQGLRLIYYSQIVNDFQKGDIAEGYSVSREKKESFPLTVTSAQKNPTAFYLCASAQRGNEQYFGPGTRLTVT.